This T cell receptor beta chain was sequenced in a study of OX40 agonist ivuxolimab in advanced cancers. Whole-study findings and limits: There was clonal expansion of CD4+ and CD8+ blood T cells by week 6 at 0.1 to 3.0 mg/kg.

Baseline, cycle 4 day 1, and cycle 7 day 1 were the blood sampling points. Some clones are missing from TCRdb's copy, which holds only in-frame ones; the method was immunoSEQ multiplex PCR. This sample has roughly 77,000 clones, with around 90% found just once. In the case of this clone: Its specificity is unknown.

Germline CDR1 and CDR2: SGHDT and YYEEEE. The CDR3 runs to 17 residues. The V segment lost 4 bases and the J segment 0 bases; nucleotides outside the gene matches: 10. Sequences were derived from CD4+ or CD8+ T cells sorted from blood, sampled in a trial of the OX40 agonist ivuxolimab. The genes are TRBV5-6 and TRBJ2-5; 9 bases are a match to TRBD1. This receptor was taken from an adult with an advanced solid tumor such as melanoma, head and neck, liver or kidney cancer. The CDR3 spells CASSGRVGTGYQETQYF. The DNA of the CDR3 is TGTGCCAGCAGCGGGCGGGTCGGGACAGGGTACCAAGAGACCCAGTACTTC.